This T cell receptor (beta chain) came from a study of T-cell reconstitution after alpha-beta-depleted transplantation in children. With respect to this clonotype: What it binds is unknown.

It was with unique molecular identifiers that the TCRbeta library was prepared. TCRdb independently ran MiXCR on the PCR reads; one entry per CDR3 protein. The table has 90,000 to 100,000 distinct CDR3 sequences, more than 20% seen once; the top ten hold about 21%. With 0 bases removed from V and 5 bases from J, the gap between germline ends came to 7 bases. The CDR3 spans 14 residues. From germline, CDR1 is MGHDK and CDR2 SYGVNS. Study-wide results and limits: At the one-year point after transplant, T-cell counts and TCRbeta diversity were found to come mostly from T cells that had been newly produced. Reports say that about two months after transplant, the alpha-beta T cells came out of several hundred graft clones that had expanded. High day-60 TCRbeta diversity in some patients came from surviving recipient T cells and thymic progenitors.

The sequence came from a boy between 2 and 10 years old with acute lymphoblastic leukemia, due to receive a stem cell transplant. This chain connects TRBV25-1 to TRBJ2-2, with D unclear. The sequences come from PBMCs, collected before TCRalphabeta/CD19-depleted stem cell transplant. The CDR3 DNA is TGTGCCAGCAGTGAATATTGGAATACCGGGGAGCTGTTTTTT. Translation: CASSEYWNTGELFF.